This T cell receptor (beta chain) was profiled in a study of post-analysis software for immune sequencing data. Whole-study findings and limits: Elevated frequency relative to controls characterized 4 or 5 TRBV segments in patients, TRBV5-6, TRBV5-1 and TRBV20-1 among them. Pronounced co-clustering by F measure was evident among identically batched samples.

The authors incorporated unique molecular identifiers into the TCR beta cDNA libraries. TCRdb re-derived calls from the PCR reads in MiXCR, one entry per CDR3 protein. The profile shows about 430,000 distinct CDR3 sequences, approximately 39% of them singletons. V lost 1 base and J lost 6, with 10 bases in between. CDR1 is SQVTM and CDR2 is ANQGSEA in the germline V gene. The CDR3 loop spans 13 amino acids. About this clonotype: Its antigen is unknown.

The receptor was isolated from a girl aged 2-9 years with multiple sclerosis. Specimen: blood. V and J are TRBV29-1 and TRBJ1-5; no firm D call. Here the CDR3 DNA reads TGCAGCGTTGAAGGGGGTATCGGTCAGCCCCAGCATTTT. Amino acid sequence: CSVEGGIGQPQHF.